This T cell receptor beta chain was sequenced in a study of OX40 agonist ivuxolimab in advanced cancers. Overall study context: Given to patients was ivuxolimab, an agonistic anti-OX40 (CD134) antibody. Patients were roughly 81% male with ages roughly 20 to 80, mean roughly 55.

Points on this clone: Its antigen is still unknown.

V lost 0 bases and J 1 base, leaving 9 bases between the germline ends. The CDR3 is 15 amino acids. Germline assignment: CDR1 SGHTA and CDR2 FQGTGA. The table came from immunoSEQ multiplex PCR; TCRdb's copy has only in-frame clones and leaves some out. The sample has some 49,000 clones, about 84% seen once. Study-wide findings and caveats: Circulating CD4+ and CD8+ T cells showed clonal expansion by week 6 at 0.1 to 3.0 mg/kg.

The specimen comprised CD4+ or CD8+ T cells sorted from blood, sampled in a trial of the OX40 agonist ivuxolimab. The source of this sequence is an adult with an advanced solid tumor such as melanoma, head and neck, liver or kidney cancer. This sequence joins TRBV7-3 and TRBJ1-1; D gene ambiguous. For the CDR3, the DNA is TGTGCCAGCAGCTTAACCGGGCGGGGGAACACTGAAGCTTTCTTT. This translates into CASSLTGRGNTEAFF.